This is a list of T cell receptor beta chains from one sample in a study of blood T cells in healthy people across ages. TCRdb re-analysed the 5' RACE reads in MiXCR, keeping a single row per CDR3 protein. In the table there are about 780,000 distinct CDR3 sequences, around half of which are singletons. Material for sequencing was blood. The receptors originated from a man aged 80 or over in good health. Both conserved end residues are part of each CDR3.

CASSSTQHGTNEKLFF TRBJ1-4 TRBV6-5
CASSPLQTGGSYEQYF TRBJ2-7 TRBV5-1
CASSLAGMVYEQYF TRBJ2-7 TRBV7-2
CASSLENTVDTQYF TRBJ2-3 TRBV12-3/TRBV12-4
CASRLGGGEDTQYF TRBJ2-3 TRBV6-1
CASSLSGRSYSEQFF TRBJ2-1 TRBV5-4
CASSYSASGRAYNEQFF TRBJ2-1 TRBV6-5
CASSPQAGGNNEQYF TRBJ2-5 TRBV7-2
CASIRDRGGTEQYF TRBJ2-4 TRBV7-2
CASSSVQGPQYF TRBJ2-3 TRBV7-3
CSARTHGSYNEQFF TRBJ2-1 TRBV29-1
CASTRGGASQETQYF TRBJ2-5 TRBV12-3/TRBV12-4
CAPYRELYEQYF TRBJ2-7 TRBV19
CASSARGDAKNIQYF TRBJ2-4 TRBV11-3
CASSLGILPYNEQFF TRBJ2-1 TRBV7-8
CASSLDTAHEKLFF TRBJ1-4 TRBV5-1
CASSPFTQASGNNEQFF TRBJ2-1 TRBV4-2